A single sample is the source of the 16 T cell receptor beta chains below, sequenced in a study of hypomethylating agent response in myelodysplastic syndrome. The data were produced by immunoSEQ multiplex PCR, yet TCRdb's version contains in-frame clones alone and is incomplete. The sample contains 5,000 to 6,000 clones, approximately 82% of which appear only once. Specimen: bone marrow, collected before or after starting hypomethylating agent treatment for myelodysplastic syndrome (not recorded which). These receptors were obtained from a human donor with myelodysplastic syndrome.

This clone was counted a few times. The CDR3 DNA follows: TGTGCCAGCAGTCTACCATCTTGGGATTATGGCTACACCTTC. Its translation is CASSLPSWDYGYTF. This sequence joins TRBV6-5 and TRBJ1-2; the D is unclear. This CDR3 region has 14 residues. Germline V gene sequence: CDR1 MNHEY, CDR2 SVGAGI. V was cut by 5 bases and J by 5 bases, with 15 bases left in between.

As DNA, the CDR3 is TGTGCCAGCAGCCTCCCGACAGCCACAGATACGCAGTATTTT. This encodes CASSLPTATDTQYF. The rearrangement joins TRBV7-2 to TRBJ2-3; D perhaps matches TRBD1 (5 bases). The CDR3 loop spans 14 amino acids. The V and J ends lost 5 bases and 2 bases respectively, with 11 bases between them. Germline lookup yields CDR1 SGHTA and CDR2 FQGNSA.

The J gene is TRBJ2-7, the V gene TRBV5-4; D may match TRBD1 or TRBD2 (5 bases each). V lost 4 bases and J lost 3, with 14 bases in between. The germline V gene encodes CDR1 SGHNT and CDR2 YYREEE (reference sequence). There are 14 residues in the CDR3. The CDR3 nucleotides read TGTGCCAGCAGCCGGGACGGCGGTTTCTACGAGCAGTACTTC. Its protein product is CASSRDGGFYEQYF.

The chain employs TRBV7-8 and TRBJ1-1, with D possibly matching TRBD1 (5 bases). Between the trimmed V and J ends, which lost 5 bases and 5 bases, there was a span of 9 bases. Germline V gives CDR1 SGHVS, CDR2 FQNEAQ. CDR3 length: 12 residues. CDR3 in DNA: TGTGCCAGCAGCGCTTGGGGGACTGAAGCTTTCTTT. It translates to CASSAWGTEAFF.

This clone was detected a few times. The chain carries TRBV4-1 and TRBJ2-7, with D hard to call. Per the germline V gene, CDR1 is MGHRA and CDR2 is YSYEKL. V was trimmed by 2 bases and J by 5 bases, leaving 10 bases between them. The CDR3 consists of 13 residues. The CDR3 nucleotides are TGCGCCAGCAGCCAAAACAGAGAGAACGAGCAGTACTTC. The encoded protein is CASSQNRENEQYF.

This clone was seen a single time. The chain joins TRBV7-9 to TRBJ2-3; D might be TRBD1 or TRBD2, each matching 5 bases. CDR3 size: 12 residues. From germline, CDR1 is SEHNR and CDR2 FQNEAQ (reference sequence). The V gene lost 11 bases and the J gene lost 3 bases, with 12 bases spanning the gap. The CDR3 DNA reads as TGTGCCGTGAGGGGCCGGACAGATACGCAGTATTTT. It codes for CAVRGRTDTQYF.

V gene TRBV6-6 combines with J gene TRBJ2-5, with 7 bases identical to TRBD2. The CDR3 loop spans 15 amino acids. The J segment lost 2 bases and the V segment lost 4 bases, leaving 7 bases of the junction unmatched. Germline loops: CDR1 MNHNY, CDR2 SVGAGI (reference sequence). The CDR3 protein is CASSWALAEQETQYF. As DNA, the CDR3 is TGTGCCAGCAGTTGGGCCCTAGCGGAGCAAGAGACCCAGTACTTC.

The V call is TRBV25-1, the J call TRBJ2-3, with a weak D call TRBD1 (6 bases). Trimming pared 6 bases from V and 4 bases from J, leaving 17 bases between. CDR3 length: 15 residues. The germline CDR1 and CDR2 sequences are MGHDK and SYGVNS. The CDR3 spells CASSSGTPPPDTQYF. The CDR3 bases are TGTGCCAGCAGCTCCGGGACACCACCCCCAGATACGCAGTATTTT.

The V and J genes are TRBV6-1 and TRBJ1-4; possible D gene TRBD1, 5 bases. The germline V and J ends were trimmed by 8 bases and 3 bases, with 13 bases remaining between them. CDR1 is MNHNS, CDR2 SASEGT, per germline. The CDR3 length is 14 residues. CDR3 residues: CASGGGAANEKLFF. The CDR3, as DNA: TGTGCCAGCGGGGGAGGGGCGGCTAATGAAAAACTGTTTTTT.

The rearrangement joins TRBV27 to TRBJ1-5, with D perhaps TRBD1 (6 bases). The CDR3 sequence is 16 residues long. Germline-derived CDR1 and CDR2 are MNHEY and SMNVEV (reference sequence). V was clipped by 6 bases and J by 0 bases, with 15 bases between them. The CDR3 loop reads CASSRVGQNSNQPQHF. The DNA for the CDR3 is TGTGCCAGCAGCCGCGTCGGACAGAATAGCAATCAGCCCCAGCATTTT.

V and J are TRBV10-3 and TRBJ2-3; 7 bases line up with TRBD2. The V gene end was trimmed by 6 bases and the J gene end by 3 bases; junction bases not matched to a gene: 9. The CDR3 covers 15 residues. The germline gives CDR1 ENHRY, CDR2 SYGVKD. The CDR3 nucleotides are TGTGCCATCAGGGATGTCGGGGGGAGGACAGATACGCAGTATTTT. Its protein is CAIRDVGGRTDTQYF.

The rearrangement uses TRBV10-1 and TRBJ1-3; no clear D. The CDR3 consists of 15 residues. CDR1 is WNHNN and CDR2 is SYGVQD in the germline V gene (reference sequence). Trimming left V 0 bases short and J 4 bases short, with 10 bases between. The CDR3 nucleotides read TGCGCCAGCAGTGAGTCCGAAGGGCGCGGAAACACCATATATTTT. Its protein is CASSESEGRGNTIYF.

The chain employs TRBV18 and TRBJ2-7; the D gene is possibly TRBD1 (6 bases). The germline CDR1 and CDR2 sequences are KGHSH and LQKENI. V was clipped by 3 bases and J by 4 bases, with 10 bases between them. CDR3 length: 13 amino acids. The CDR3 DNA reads TGTGCCAGCTCACCTGGACAGAATTACGAGCAGTACTTC. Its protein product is CASSPGQNYEQYF.

CDR3 DNA: TGTGCCAGCAGCTTTCCGAGCGGGGGGGCGTCCGAGCAGTACTTC. This gives the protein CASSFPSGGASEQYF. This chain joins TRBV7-9 and TRBJ2-7; 10 positions match TRBD2. CDR1 is SEHNR and CDR2 is FQNEAQ in the germline V gene (reference sequence). This CDR3 spans 15 amino acids. The V and J ends lost 3 bases and 6 bases, in that order; junction bases with no gene match: 8.

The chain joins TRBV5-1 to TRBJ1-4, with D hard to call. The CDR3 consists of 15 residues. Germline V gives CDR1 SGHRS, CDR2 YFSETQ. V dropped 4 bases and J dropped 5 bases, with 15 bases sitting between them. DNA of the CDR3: TGCGCCAGCAGCCCCGCGGTCGGGAGGAATGAAAAACTGTTTTTT. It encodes CASSPAVGRNEKLFF.

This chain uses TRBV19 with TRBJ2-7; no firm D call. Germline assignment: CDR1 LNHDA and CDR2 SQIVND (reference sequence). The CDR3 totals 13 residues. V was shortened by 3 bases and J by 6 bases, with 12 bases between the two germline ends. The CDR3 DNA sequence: TGTGCCAGTAGTATCGGAATAACAGCCGAGCAGTACTTC. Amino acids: CASSIGITAEQYF.